This TCR beta chain was profiled in a study of T-cell reconstitution after alpha-beta-depleted transplantation in children. Study-wide points: Newly generated T cells supplied most T-cell counts and diversity one year post-transplant. About two months after transplant, alpha-beta T cells reportedly came from several hundred expanded graft clones. Some patients' high day-60 TCRbeta diversity was traced to surviving recipient T cells and thymic progenitors.

This clonotype was counted many times. The antigen is unknown. A library of TCRbeta sequences, prepared with unique molecular identifiers, was generated. From the PCR reads, TCRdb called clonotypes with MiXCR, one entry per CDR3 protein. The sample has fewer than 250,000 distinct CDR3 sequences, approximately 15% seen once. Germline CDR1 reads SGHRS; CDR2 reads YFSETQ. The CDR3 runs 14 residues. Losses at the gene ends were 1 base for V and 10 bases for J; bases not matched to a gene: 7. Sample: PBMCs, mostly from graft donor cells, taken 360 days after TCRalphabeta/CD19-depleted stem cell transplant. The chain combines TRBV5-1 with TRBJ2-2, with 7 positions matching TRBD2. The source is a male patient between 2 and 15 years old who had a stem cell transplant for acute lymphoblastic leukemia, so the T cells may come from the graft donor. The CDR3 here is CASSLWEGGQELFF. DNA for the CDR3: TGCGCCAGCAGCTTGTGGGAGGGCGGACAGGAGCTGTTTTTT.